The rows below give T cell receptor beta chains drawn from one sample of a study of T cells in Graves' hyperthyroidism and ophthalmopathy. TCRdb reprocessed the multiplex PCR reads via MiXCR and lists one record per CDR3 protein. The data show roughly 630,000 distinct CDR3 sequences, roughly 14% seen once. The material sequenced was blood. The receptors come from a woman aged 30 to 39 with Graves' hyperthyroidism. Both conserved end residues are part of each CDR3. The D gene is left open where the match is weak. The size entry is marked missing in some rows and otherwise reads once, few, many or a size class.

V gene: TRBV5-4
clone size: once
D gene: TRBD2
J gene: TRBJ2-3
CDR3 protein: CAFLAGGADTQYF
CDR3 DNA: TGTGCCTTCCTGGCGGGAGGGGCAGATACGCAGTATTTT

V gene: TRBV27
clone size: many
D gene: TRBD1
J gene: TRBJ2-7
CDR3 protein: CASSLTRGYDSEQYF
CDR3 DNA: TGTGCCAGCAGTCTTACCAGGGGGTACGATTCCGAGCAGTACTTC

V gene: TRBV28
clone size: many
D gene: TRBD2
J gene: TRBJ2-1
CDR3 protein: CASSSTSGWGPYNEQFF
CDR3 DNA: TGTGCCAGCAGTTCCACTAGCGGGTGGGGCCCCTACAATGAGCAGTTCTTC

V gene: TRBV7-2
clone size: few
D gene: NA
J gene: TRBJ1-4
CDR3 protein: CASSLEAERNEKLFF
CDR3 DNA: TGTGCCAGCAGCTTAGAGGCCGAAAGAAATGAAAAACTGTTTTTT

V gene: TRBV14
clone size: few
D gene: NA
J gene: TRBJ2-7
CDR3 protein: CASSQDRSRGLVEQYF
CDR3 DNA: TGTGCCAGCAGCCAAGATCGAAGTCGAGGACTCGTCGAGCAGTACTTC

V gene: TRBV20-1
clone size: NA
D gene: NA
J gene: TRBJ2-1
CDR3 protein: CSARPSSSYNEQFF
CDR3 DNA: TGCAGTGCTAGACCTAGTAGCTCCTACAATGAGCAGTTCTTC

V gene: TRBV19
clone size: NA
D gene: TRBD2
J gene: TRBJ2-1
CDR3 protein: CASRDLGRGGSYNEQFF
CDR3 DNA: TGTGCCAGTAGGGACCTAGGGCGGGGGGGGTCCTACAATGAGCAGTTCTTC

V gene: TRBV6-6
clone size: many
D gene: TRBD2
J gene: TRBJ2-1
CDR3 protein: CASSYLSLAGDRPYNEQFF
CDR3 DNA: TGTGCCAGCAGTTACCTCTCGCTAGCGGGAGATCGCCCCTACAATGAGCAGTTCTTC

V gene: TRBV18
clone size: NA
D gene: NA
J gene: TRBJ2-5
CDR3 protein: CASSPGGVETQYF
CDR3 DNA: TGTGCCAGCTCACCAGGAGGAGTTGAGACCCAGTACTTC

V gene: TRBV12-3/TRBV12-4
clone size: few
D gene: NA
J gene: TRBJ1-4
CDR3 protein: CASSLGALTEGKLFF
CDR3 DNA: TGTGCCAGCAGTTTAGGGGCACTCACGGAGGGAAAACTGTTTTTT

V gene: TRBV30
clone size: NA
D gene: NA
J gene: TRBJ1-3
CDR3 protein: CAWEGTSFGNTIYF
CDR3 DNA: TGTGCCTGGGAAGGGACATCGTTTGGAAACACCATATATTTT

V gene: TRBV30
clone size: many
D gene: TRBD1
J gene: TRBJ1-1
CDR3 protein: CAGHLGTGLTEAFF
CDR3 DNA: TGTGCCGGACATCTGGGGACAGGGCTCACTGAAGCTTTCTTT

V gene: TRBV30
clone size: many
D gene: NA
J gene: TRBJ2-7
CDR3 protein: CAWNYGQSEQYF
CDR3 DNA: TGTGCCTGGAATTATGGACAGTCCGAGCAGTACTTC

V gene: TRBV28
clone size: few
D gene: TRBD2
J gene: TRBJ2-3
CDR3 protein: CASSHSWTSGSSDTQYF
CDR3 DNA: TGTGCCAGCAGCCACTCCTGGACTAGCGGGAGTTCAGATACGCAGTATTTT

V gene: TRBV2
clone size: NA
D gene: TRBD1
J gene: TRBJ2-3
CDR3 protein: CASSVYRGYGSDTQYF
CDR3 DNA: TGTGCCAGCAGTGTCTACAGGGGGTATGGGTCAGATACGCAGTATTTT

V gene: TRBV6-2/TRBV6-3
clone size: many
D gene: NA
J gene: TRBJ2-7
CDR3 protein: CASPIPRGSSYEQYF
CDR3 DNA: TGTGCCAGCCCCATCCCACGGGGTAGCTCCTACGAGCAGTACTTC